Sequencing of this TCR beta chain was carried out in a study of T cells after posttransplantation cyclophosphamide. Whole-study findings and limits: Recipient CMV seropositivity and CMV reactivation strongly tracked TRB clonality. Blood and skin or GI T cell repertoires showed limited TRB overlap. Later post-transplant blood repertoires were often dominated by donor CD8+ memory clones.

Trimming took 0 bases from V and 3 from J; bases not matched to a gene: 17. CDR3 length: 20 amino acids. From germline, CDR1 is LGHNA and CDR2 YSLEER. This clone was recorded once. What it binds is unknown. Profiled with immunoSEQ multiplex PCR; TCRdb holds only in-frame clones, not every one. The sample includes fewer than 25,000 clones, about 97% of them seen just once. Cells defined as naive were viable CD3+CD4+ or CD3+CD8+ and CCR7+CD45RA+CD45RO-CD95-CD27+CD28+. Peripheral blood was collected from the related graft donor on the marrow donation day. The rearrangement joins TRBV4-3 to TRBJ2-1; 7 bases are shared with TRBD2. The receptor was derived from a man over 45 in good health, CMV-negative, and a related stem cell transplant donor. Sequenced sample: naive CD4+ T cells sorted from PBMCs. DNA for the CDR3: TGCGCCAGCAGCCAAGATCGGGTATGGGGGGGTGCTAATGTCTACAATGAGCAGTTCTTC. The encoded protein is CASSQDRVWGGANVYNEQFF.